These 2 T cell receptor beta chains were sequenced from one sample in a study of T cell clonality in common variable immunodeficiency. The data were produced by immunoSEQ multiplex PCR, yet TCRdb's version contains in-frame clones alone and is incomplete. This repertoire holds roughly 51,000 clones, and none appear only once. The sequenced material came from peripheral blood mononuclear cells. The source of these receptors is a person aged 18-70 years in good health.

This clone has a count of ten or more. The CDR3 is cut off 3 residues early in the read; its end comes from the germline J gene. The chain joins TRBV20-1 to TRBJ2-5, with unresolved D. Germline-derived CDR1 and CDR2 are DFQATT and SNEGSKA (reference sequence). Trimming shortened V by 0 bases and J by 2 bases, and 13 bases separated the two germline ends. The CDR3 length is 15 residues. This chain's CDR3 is CSARDLRIVQETQYF. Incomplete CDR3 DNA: TGCAGTGCTAGAGATCTCAGGATCGTTCAAGAGACC.

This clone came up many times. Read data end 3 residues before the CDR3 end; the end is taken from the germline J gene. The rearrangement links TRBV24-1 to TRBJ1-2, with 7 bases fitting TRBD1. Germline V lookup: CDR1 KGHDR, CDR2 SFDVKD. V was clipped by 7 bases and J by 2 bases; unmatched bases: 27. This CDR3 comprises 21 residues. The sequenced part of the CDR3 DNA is TGTGCCACCAGGGGGCTGGAAAGAGCCGGGGGACAGACAGCACTCAACTATGGC. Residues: CATRGLERAGGQTALNYG. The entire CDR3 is CATRGLERAGGQTALNYGYTF.